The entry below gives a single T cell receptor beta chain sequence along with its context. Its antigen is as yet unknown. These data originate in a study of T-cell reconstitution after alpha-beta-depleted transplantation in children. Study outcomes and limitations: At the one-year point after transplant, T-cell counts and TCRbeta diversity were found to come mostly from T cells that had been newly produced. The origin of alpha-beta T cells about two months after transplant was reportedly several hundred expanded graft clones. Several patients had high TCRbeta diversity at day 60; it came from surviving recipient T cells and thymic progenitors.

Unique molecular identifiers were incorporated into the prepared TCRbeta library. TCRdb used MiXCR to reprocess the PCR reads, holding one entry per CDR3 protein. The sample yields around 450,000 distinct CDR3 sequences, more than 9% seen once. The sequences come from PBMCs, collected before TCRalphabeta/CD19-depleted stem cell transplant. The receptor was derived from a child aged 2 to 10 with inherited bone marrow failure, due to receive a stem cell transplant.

CDR3: CASKMIMNTEAFF. CDR3 nucleotides: TGTGCCAGCAAGATGATCATGAACACTGAAGCTTTCTTT. J is TRBJ1-1 and V is TRBV7-2, with no clear D. The ends were cut back, 7 bases at V and 0 bases at J, with 9 bases in the middle. In germline, CDR1 is SGHTA, CDR2 FQGNSA. The CDR3 length is 13 residues.